Below, 28 T cell receptor beta chains from the same sample are listed, as sequenced in a study of blood T cell repertoires in COVID-19. Sequenced by immunoSEQ multiplex PCR; TCRdb stores in-frame clones only, minus some. The sample has about 140,000 clones, roughly 89% seen once. The sample was peripheral blood. The receptors stem from a middle-aged woman with acute or convalescent COVID-19.

There are a few counts of this clone. This sequence joins TRBV9 and TRBJ1-2; possible D gene TRBD1, 6 bases. Germline-derived CDR1 and CDR2 are SGDLS and YYNGEE. Between the trimmed V and J ends, which lost 2 bases and 7 bases, there was a span of 15 bases. The CDR3 spans 14 residues. The chain's CDR3 is CASSVDGGGLGYTF. DNA of the CDR3: TGTGCCAGCAGCGTTGATGGCGGGGGGCTTGGCTACACCTTC.

This clone was recorded only once. The rearrangement links TRBV24-1 to TRBJ2-3; 9 bases are a match to TRBD1. CDR1 is KGHDR, CDR2 SFDVKD, per germline. The CDR3 totals 17 residues. The V and J ends lost 3 bases and 3 bases, in that order; junction bases with no gene match: 9. DNA for the CDR3: TGTGCCACCAGTGATCCGCCGGGACAGGGAGGGACAGATACGCAGTATTTT. It codes for CATSDPPGQGGTDTQYF.

The gene calls are TRBV6-1 and TRBJ2-7, with 11 bases that match TRBD2. Trimming removed 6 bases from V and 7 bases from J; junction bases left unmatched: 11. CDR3 length: 15 residues. CDR1 is MNHNS and CDR2 is SASEGT in the germline V gene. This chain's CDR3 is CASRTRLAGQWEQYF. Written as DNA, the CDR3 is TGTGCCAGCAGGACCCGACTAGCGGGGCAGTGGGAGCAGTACTTC.

This clone was observed a few times. V is TRBV6-1 and J is TRBJ2-1; a possible D gene is TRBD1 (6 bases). The CDR3 length is 14 residues. CDR1 is MNHNS, CDR2 SASEGT, per germline. Trimming left V 1 base short and J 7 bases short, with 11 bases between. CDR3 bases: TGTGCCAGCAGTGAAGACAGGGCATGGAATGAGCAGTTCTTC. Protein: CASSEDRAWNEQFF.

The gene calls are TRBV9 and TRBJ1-2; weak D call: TRBD1 (6 bases). The CDR3 length is 12 residues. Germline values: CDR1 SGDLS, CDR2 YYNGEE. V lost 0 bases, J lost 8 bases, and 8 bases lay in between. The CDR3 sequence is CASSVGGGGYTF. The CDR3 coding sequence is TGTGCCAGCAGCGTAGGAGGGGGAGGCTACACCTTC.

V is TRBV6-2 or TRBV6-3 and J is TRBJ1-1, with a possible D match to TRBD1 (5 bases). The CDR3 is 15 residues long. Trimming shortened V by 5 bases and J by 0 bases, and 13 bases separated the two germline ends. The V gene's germline CDR1 is MNHEY and CDR2 SVGEGT. CDR3 sequence (DNA): TGTGCCAGCAGTGGAGGGGTTGGAGTGAACACTGAAGCTTTCTTT. As protein: CASSGGVGVNTEAFF.

The chain links TRBV18 to TRBJ2-2, with 10 bases matching TRBD2. Trimming cost V 0 bases and J 5 bases; bases outside gene matches: 6. Germline loops: CDR1 KGHSH, CDR2 LQKENI. The CDR3 is made up of 17 amino acids. The CDR3 protein is CASSPPLAGDSTGELFF. CDR3 in DNA: TGTGCCAGCTCACCACCTCTAGCGGGGGATTCAACCGGGGAGCTGTTTTTT.

This clone was seen a single time. This chain uses TRBV4-3 with TRBJ1-6, with D maybe TRBD1 (5 bases). Germline-derived CDR1 and CDR2 are LGHNA and YSLEER. V lost 1 base and J 4 bases, leaving 14 bases between the germline ends. This CDR3 spans 17 amino acids. This chain's CDR3 is CASSQGRGLKYNSPLHF. The CDR3 region has the DNA TGCGCCAGCAGCCAAGGGCGGGGGTTGAAATATAATTCACCCCTCCACTTT.

This clone was detected a few times. Different DNA sequences within this sample yield the same CDR3. This chain uses TRBV2 with TRBJ2-2, with 10 bases identical to TRBD1. The CDR3 is 15 residues long. The V gene end was trimmed by 4 bases and the J gene end by 7 bases; junction bases not matched to a gene: 6. Germline values: CDR1 SNHLY, CDR2 FYNNEI. The CDR3 here is CASSGDRGSGGELFF. Written as DNA, the CDR3 is TGTGCCAGCAGTGGGGACAGGGGATCGGGCGGGGAGCTGTTTTTT.

V and J are TRBV5-8 and TRBJ1-3; 8 positions agree with TRBD1. Trimming removed 2 bases from V and 5 bases from J; junction bases left unmatched: 3. The germline V gene encodes CDR1 SGHTS and CDR2 YDEGEE. This CDR3 is 14 amino acids long. The CDR3 nucleotides are TGTGCCAGCAGCTTTGGACAGGGTCGAAACACCATATATTTT. Translating gives CASSFGQGRNTIYF.

This chain uses TRBV28 with TRBJ1-5, with D unresolved. From germline, CDR1 is MDHEN and CDR2 SYDVKM. V lost 8 bases and J 4 bases, leaving 15 bases between the germline ends. The CDR3 consists of 14 residues. CDR3 sequence (DNA): TGTGCCAGCCGGGGATCCTTTCGGAATCAGCCCCAGCATTTT. It codes for CASRGSFRNQPQHF.

A few counts support this clone. This rearrangement joins TRBV2 to TRBJ2-7; 11 nucleotides align to TRBD2. V lost 5 bases to trimming and J lost 3 bases; unmatched junction nucleotides: 3. Germline V gives CDR1 SNHLY, CDR2 FYNNEI. The length of the CDR3 is 14 residues. The chain's CDR3 is CASSPTSGNYEQYF. For the CDR3, the DNA is TGTGCCAGCAGTCCGACTAGCGGGAACTACGAGCAGTACTTC.

This clone was seen a few times. This chain links TRBV7-9 with TRBJ1-2; tentatively, D is TRBD1 (5 bases). CDR3 length: 12 amino acids. With 1 base removed from V and 8 bases from J, the gap between germline ends came to 8 bases. The germline gives CDR1 SEHNR, CDR2 FQNEAQ (reference sequence). As DNA, the CDR3 is TGTGCCAGCAGCTTAGGGGGCGTAGGCTACACCTTC. This gives the protein CASSLGGVGYTF.

This clone was recorded many times. This rearrangement joins TRBV10-1 to TRBJ1-1, with TRBD1 as a possible D gene (6 bases). The germline V gene encodes CDR1 WNHNN and CDR2 SYGVQD (reference sequence). V was clipped by 6 bases and J by 1 base, with 15 bases between them. CDR3 size: 15 residues. CDR3 loop: CASRLDRPTNTEAFF. In DNA, the CDR3 is TGCGCCAGCAGACTGGACAGACCTACGAACACTGAAGCTTTCTTT.

CDR3 coding DNA: TGCGCCAGCAGCCCCCTTGGATTCTCCGGGACTTACTCCTACGAGCAGTACTTC. Its protein product is CASSPLGFSGTYSYEQYF. The chain is built from TRBV5-1 and TRBJ2-7, with D possibly TRBD2 on 6 matching bases. The CDR3 is made up of 18 amino acids. From germline, CDR1 is SGHRS and CDR2 YFSETQ. V was trimmed by 4 bases and J by 0 bases, leaving 23 bases between them.

The V gene is TRBV27, the J gene TRBJ2-7, with TRBD1 matching over 9 bases. The V gene's germline CDR1 is MNHEY and CDR2 SMNVEV (reference sequence). With V trimmed by 6 bases and J by 5 bases, 8 bases remained unmatched. There are 14 residues in the CDR3. The CDR3 loop is CASSPGTGTNEQYF. The CDR3 nucleotides are TGTGCCAGCAGCCCCGGGACAGGGACGAACGAGCAGTACTTC.

The rearrangement links TRBV11-1 to TRBJ2-1; TRBD1 matches 8 bases. Germline-derived CDR1 and CDR2 are SGHAT and FQDESV (reference sequence). The trim removed 3 bases at V and 9 bases at J, leaving 4 bases unmatched. The CDR3 spans 13 residues. The DNA of the CDR3 is TGTGCCAGCAGCTTGATGACAGGGGCTGAGCAGTTCTTC. Protein: CASSLMTGAEQFF.

V and J are TRBV10-2 and TRBJ2-1; D perhaps matches TRBD1 (5 bases). Deletions cut 8 bases from V and 6 bases from J, with 14 bases between. The CDR3 length is 13 residues. The germline V gene has CDR1 WSHSY and CDR2 SAAADI. DNA for the CDR3: TGCGCCAGCGGGTGGGCAGGGCCCAATGAGCAGTTCTTC. Its protein is CASGWAGPNEQFF.

This chain joins TRBV7-2 and TRBJ1-2; D ambiguous. The CDR3 is 12 residues long. Germline CDR1 is SGHTA and CDR2 is FQGNSA. V was cut by 6 bases and J by 0 bases, with 5 bases left in between. For the CDR3, the DNA is TGTGCCAGCAGGCAGACTAACTATGGCTACACCTTC. Its translation is CASRQTNYGYTF.

The table lists this clone with a count of one. The chain employs TRBV27 and TRBJ2-7, with a tentative D call TRBD2 (6 bases). The germline CDR1 and CDR2 sequences are MNHEY and SMNVEV (reference sequence). CDR3 length: 16 amino acids. V was trimmed by 0 bases and J by 2 bases, leaving 14 bases between them. CDR3 sequence (DNA): TGTGCCAGCAGTTTATCGACTAGGCTTCTGGCCTACGAGCAGTACTTC. It encodes CASSLSTRLLAYEQYF.

V gene TRBV2 combines with J gene TRBJ2-2; TRBD1 matches at 7 bases. The V and J ends lost 5 bases and 7 bases, in that order; junction bases with no gene match: 4. CDR1 SNHLY and CDR2 FYNNEI come from the germline V gene. The CDR3 is 13 amino acids. CDR3 residues: CASSLDRHGELFF. CDR3 sequence (DNA): TGTGCCAGCAGTTTGGACAGGCACGGGGAGCTGTTTTTT.

The V and J genes are TRBV21-1 and TRBJ2-7; the table calls TRBD2, which could not be checked here. TRBV21-1 is given as a pseudogene. CDR3 length: 21 residues. The CDR3 spells CASSKARMASGRTRCSYEQYF. The CDR3 nucleotides are TGTGCCAGCAGCAAAGCGCGGATGGCTAGCGGGAGGACCCGTTGCTCCTACGAGCAGTACTTC.

V usage is TRBV7-6 and J usage is TRBJ2-5; TRBD1 might be the D (5 bases). CDR1 and CDR2 (germline): SGHVS, FNYEAQ. This CDR3 spans 13 amino acids. Between the trimmed V and J ends, which lost 2 bases and 10 bases, there was a span of 14 bases. CDR3 nucleotides: TGTGCCAGCAGCTTAAGCCTCCAGGGTGGCCAGTACTTC. Protein product: CASSLSLQGGQYF.

This chain links TRBV18 with TRBJ1-1; D gene uncertain. Germline lookup yields CDR1 KGHSH and CDR2 LQKENI. This CDR3 is 13 amino acids long. The ends were cut back, 3 bases at V and 0 bases at J, with 5 bases in the middle. CDR3 protein: CASSPEMNTEAFF. For the CDR3, the DNA is TGTGCCAGCTCACCTGAGATGAACACTGAAGCTTTCTTT.

This clone came up a few times. The chain couples TRBV5-8 to TRBJ2-3, with D possibly matching TRBD1 (6 bases). The CDR3 spans 14 residues. Germline CDR1 is SGHTS and CDR2 is YDEGEE. V was trimmed by 5 bases and J by 5 bases, leaving 15 bases between them. Here the CDR3 DNA reads TGTGCCAGCAGATTACAGGGCCAACAAGATACGCAGTATTTT. Protein product: CASRLQGQQDTQYF. Based on the CDR3 plus reference TRBV5-8 and TRBJ2-3, the full variable domain is EAGVTQSPTHLIKTRGQQATLRCSPISGHTSVYWYQQALGLGLQFLLWYDEGEERNRGNFPPRFSGRQFPNYSSELNVNALELEDSALYLCASRLQGQQDTQYFGPGTRLTVL.

The rearrangement joins TRBV18 to TRBJ2-3; 7 nucleotides agree with TRBD2. V shed 4 bases and J 1 base; nucleotides not matched to a gene: 5. CDR1 KGHSH and CDR2 LQKENI come from the germline V gene. This CDR3 is built from 15 residues. The CDR3 DNA follows: TGTGCCAGCTCACTCAGGACTAGTGGCACAGATACGCAGTATTTT. Protein product: CASSLRTSGTDTQYF.

The chain carries TRBV27 and TRBJ2-7; the D gene is possibly TRBD1 (6 bases). The germline gives CDR1 MNHEY, CDR2 SMNVEV (reference sequence). The CDR3 is 13 residues long. V was shortened by 8 bases and J by 2 bases, with 13 bases between the two germline ends. This CDR3 is CASARGRAYEQYF. The CDR3 bases are TGTGCCAGCGCCAGGGGCAGGGCCTACGAGCAGTACTTC.

This chain connects TRBV18 to TRBJ2-2; D is perhaps TRBD1 (5 bases). With 1 base removed from V and 6 bases from J, the gap between germline ends came to 12 bases. The germline V gene encodes CDR1 KGHSH and CDR2 LQKENI. The CDR3 is 15 amino acids. The CDR3 reads CASSPQIDRAGELFF. CDR3 DNA sequence: TGTGCCAGCTCACCACAAATCGACAGAGCCGGGGAGCTGTTTTTT.